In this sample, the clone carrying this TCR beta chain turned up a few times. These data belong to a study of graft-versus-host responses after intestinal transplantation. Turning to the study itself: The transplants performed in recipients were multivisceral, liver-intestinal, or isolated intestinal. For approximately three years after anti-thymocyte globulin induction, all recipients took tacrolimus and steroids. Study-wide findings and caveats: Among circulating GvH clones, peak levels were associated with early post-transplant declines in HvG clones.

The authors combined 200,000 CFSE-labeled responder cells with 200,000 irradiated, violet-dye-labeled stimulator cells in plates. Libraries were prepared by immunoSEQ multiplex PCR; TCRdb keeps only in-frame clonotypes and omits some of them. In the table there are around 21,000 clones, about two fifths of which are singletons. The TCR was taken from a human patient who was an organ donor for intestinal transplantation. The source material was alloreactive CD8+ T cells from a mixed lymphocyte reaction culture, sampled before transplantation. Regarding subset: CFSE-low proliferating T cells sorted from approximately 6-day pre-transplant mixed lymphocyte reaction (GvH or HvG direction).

As DNA, the CDR3 is TGTGCCAGCAACCCAGAACTGGGGTTCTACGAGCAGTACTTC. Protein sequence: CASNPELGFYEQYF. The chain is built from TRBV5-5 and TRBJ2-7; D remains ambiguous. Germline V gene sequence: CDR1 SGHKS, CDR2 YYEKEE (reference sequence). The V end was cut by 6 bases, the J end by 3 bases, with 16 bases between. The CDR3 is 14 amino acids.